The clone carrying this T cell receptor (beta chain) was seen at least ten times. The antigen remains unidentified. The source of the sample is a study of regulatory T cells in long-lasting Graves disease. Notes on the study in general: It was in persistent disease that TRBV28, TRBJ1-2 and TRBJ2-5 were favored.

Relying on iRepertoire HTBI primers and Arm-PCR of CDR3 regions, the team built TCR beta libraries. TCRdb re-analysed the multiplex PCR reads in MiXCR, keeping a single row per CDR3 protein. The sample lists 360,000 or so distinct CDR3 sequences, around 17% seen once, with 25% to 30% in the top ten. Described time point: newly diagnosed GD, antithyroid drugs for less than 3 months. PBMC RNA was the source of the TCR library. Graves' disease diagnosis used American Thyroid Association guidelines. The V end lost 2 bases, the J end lost 1 base, and 14 bases lay between the germline ends. The CDR3 length is 16 residues. Germline CDR1 and CDR2: MDHEN and SYDVKM. The data also belong to a second study, concerning T cells in Graves' hyperthyroidism and ophthalmopathy. That report notes: Disease duration under 2 months; hyperthyroidism patients were aged 18 to 65. Ophthalmopathy, as predicted by the model, came a median roughly 6.8 months after the prediction.

This material consisted of peripheral blood mononuclear cells (PBMCs), taken at new diagnosis, from a patient treated with antithyroid drugs. The sequence was collected from a man aged 40-49 years with Graves disease. This chain joins TRBV28 and TRBJ1-1; no definite D call. The CDR3 DNA sequence: TGTGCCAGCAGTTTACCCCAGGACGACTGGAACACTGAAGCTTTCTTT. It is translated as CASSLPQDDWNTEAFF.